Included here is one T cell receptor (beta chain) sequence, with context. Its target is unknown. This entry belongs to a study of T-cell reconstitution after alpha-beta-depleted transplantation in children. Study results and limitations: T-cell numbers and diversity one year post-transplant derived largely from freshly generated T cells. Reportedly, alpha-beta T cells present about two months post-transplant originated from several hundred expanded clones of graft origin.

Unique molecular identifiers were built into the TCRbeta library. TCRdb reprocessed the PCR reads with MiXCR, giving one entry per CDR3 protein. The sample includes 780,000 or so distinct CDR3 sequences, 16% of them seen just once. The trim removed 4 bases at V and 4 bases at J, leaving 8 bases unmatched. This CDR3 has 16 amino acids. The TCR sequence derives from a male patient between 5 and 17 years old who had a stem cell transplant for acute lymphoblastic leukemia, so the T cells may come from the graft donor. The starting material was PBMCs, mostly from graft donor cells, obtained 360 days after TCRalphabeta/CD19-depleted stem cell transplant. The chain has TRBV12-3 or TRBV12-4 and TRBJ2-1; TRBD2 matches at 9 bases. DNA for the CDR3: TGTGCCAGCAGTTCCTCCCTCCTAGCGGGGTACAATGAGCAGTTCTTC. The encoded protein is CASSSSLLAGYNEQFF.